Shown below are 17 T cell receptor beta chains from a single sample sequenced in a study of blood T cell repertoires in COVID-19. Sequencing used immunoSEQ multiplex PCR; TCRdb keeps in-frame clones, though not all of them. The sample includes 85,000 to 90,000 clones, less than 95% of them seen just once. Sample: peripheral blood. These TCRs come from a human donor with active COVID-19. The donor label of this sample is uncertain.

The rearrangement joins TRBV5-4 to TRBJ1-3; possibly TRBD1 for D (5 bases). V dropped 3 bases and J dropped 0 bases, with 10 bases sitting between them. The CDR3 runs to 15 residues. From germline, CDR1 is SGHNT and CDR2 YYREEE (reference sequence). This chain's CDR3 is CASSYDSTSGNTIYF. CDR3 DNA sequence: TGTGCCAGCAGCTACGACAGCACCTCTGGAAACACCATATATTTT.

This clone was recorded once. V gene TRBV6-1 combines with J gene TRBJ1-2; D is uncertain. Per germline, CDR1 MNHNS and CDR2 SASEGT. Trimming took off 3 bases at V and 4 bases at J, with 15 bases between the two ends. The CDR3 is made up of 15 amino acids. Here the CDR3 DNA reads TGTGCCAGCAGTGAGAGTTCAGCGTCCGGCTATGGCTACACCTTC. Protein product: CASSESSASGYGYTF.

The chain links TRBV5-4 to TRBJ2-3, with TRBD2 identical over 7 bases. J gave up 0 bases and V 4 bases, and 14 bases lay outside the gene matches. The CDR3 loop spans 18 amino acids. The germline V gene has CDR1 SGHNT and CDR2 YYREEE (reference sequence). The CDR3 loop is CASSPRDYTDPSTDTQYF. DNA of the CDR3: TGTGCCAGCAGCCCCCGGGACTACACCGATCCTAGCACAGATACGCAGTATTTT.

The V call is TRBV5-1, the J call TRBJ1-6; weak D call: TRBD1 (5 bases). CDR1 is SGHRS and CDR2 is YFSETQ in the germline V gene. The CDR3 is made up of 17 amino acids. The V end lost 4 bases, the J end lost 6 bases, and 20 bases lay between the germline ends. The CDR3 DNA reads as TGCGCCAGCAGCGTGGGGGGTACAGGCTCAGCTAATTCACCCCTCCACTTT. It encodes CASSVGGTGSANSPLHF.

The chain couples TRBV5-1 to TRBJ2-7, with a possible D match to TRBD1 (7 bases). From germline, CDR1 is SGHRS and CDR2 YFSETQ. The CDR3 runs to 12 residues. Trimming took off 4 bases at V and 6 bases at J, with 11 bases between the two ends. The CDR3 DNA reads TGCGCCAGCAGCGTGGAGGGGGCCGAGCAGTACTTC. As protein: CASSVEGAEQYF.

The chain couples TRBV3-1 (or the pseudogene TRBV3-2) to TRBJ2-3; D might be TRBD2 (6 bases). The CDR3 contains 15 residues. Trimming removed 6 bases at V and 0 bases at J, with 13 bases between. In germline, CDR1 is LGHDT, CDR2 YNNKEL (reference sequence). DNA for the CDR3: TGTGCCAGCAGGCGGGGCGATTCTAGCACAGATACGCAGTATTTT. Translation gives CASRRGDSSTDTQYF.

V usage is TRBV13 and J usage is TRBJ1-2; no clear D gene. Trimming took 0 bases from V and 7 from J, leaving 15 bases between them. The CDR3 extends over 15 amino acids. CDR1 and CDR2 (germline): PRHDT, FYEKMQ (reference sequence). CDR3 loop: CASSLGASAHGGYTF. CDR3 sequence (DNA): TGTGCCAGCAGCTTAGGGGCATCCGCCCATGGTGGCTACACCTTC.

The rearrangement uses TRBV10-2 and TRBJ2-3; 7 nucleotides line up with TRBD1. V was clipped by 5 bases and J by 3 bases; unmatched bases: 5. Germline loops: CDR1 WSHSY, CDR2 SAAADI. This CDR3 region has 14 residues. The CDR3 spells CASSRTGRTDTQYF. CDR3 nucleotide sequence: TGCGCCAGCAGTCGGACAGGTCGAACAGATACGCAGTATTTT.

CDR3: CASRPPANTGELFF. CDR3 sequence (DNA): TGTGCCAGCAGACCTCCAGCGAACACCGGGGAGCTGTTTTTT. The chain carries TRBV6-2 or TRBV6-3 and TRBJ2-2; D gene ambiguous. This CDR3 is built from 14 residues. V was cut by 6 bases and J by 0 bases, with 8 bases left in between. The germline V gene has CDR1 MNHEY and CDR2 SVGEGT.

The chain uses TRBV3-1 (or the pseudogene TRBV3-2) and TRBJ1-3; 7 bases fit TRBD1. Germline values: CDR1 LGHDT, CDR2 YNNKEL (reference sequence). The CDR3 sequence is 15 residues long. V shed 3 bases, J shed 2 bases, and the junction held 4 bases outside the gene matches. CDR3 nucleotides: TGTGCCAGCAGCCATAAGGGGGCGGCTGGAAACACCATATATTTT. It encodes CASSHKGAAGNTIYF.

The chain has TRBV27 and TRBJ2-3; a possible D gene is TRBD1 (6 bases). The germline CDR1 and CDR2 sequences are MNHEY and SMNVEV (reference sequence). The CDR3 runs to 17 residues. V lost 5 bases, J lost 1 base, and 19 bases lay in between. CDR3 protein: CASSPWARQDGTDTQYF. The CDR3, as DNA: TGTGCCAGCAGTCCGTGGGCCAGACAGGATGGCACAGATACGCAGTATTTT.

This sequence joins TRBV9 and TRBJ1-3, with D possibly matching TRBD1 (5 bases). The V gene's germline CDR1 is SGDLS and CDR2 YYNGEE. Trimming took 0 bases from V and 0 from J, leaving 13 bases between them. The CDR3 is made up of 17 amino acids. The CDR3, as DNA: TGTGCCAGCAGCGTAGCGGACACCCGGAGCTCTGGAAACACCATATATTTT. This translates into CASSVADTRSSGNTIYF.

The chain uses TRBV6-2 or TRBV6-3 and TRBJ2-2; D might be TRBD2 (5 bases). Germline CDR1 MNHEY, CDR2 SVGEGT. V dropped 5 bases and J dropped 2 bases, with 15 bases sitting between them. This CDR3 comprises 16 residues. CDR3 protein: CASSTYSRTNTGELFF. CDR3 DNA sequence: TGTGCCAGCAGTACCTACTCCAGGACTAACACCGGGGAGCTGTTTTTT.

The V gene is TRBV6-2 or TRBV6-3, the J gene TRBJ1-1; D is unclear. V lost 6 bases to trimming and J lost 0 bases, with 20 bases between them. CDR1 and CDR2 from the germline V gene are MNHEY and SVGEGT. This CDR3 spans 17 amino acids. The CDR3 sequence is CASSPRLGLGMNTEAFF. DNA for the CDR3: TGTGCCAGCAGCCCCCGGTTAGGGCTCGGGATGAACACTGAAGCTTTCTTT.

The CDR3 DNA is TGTGCCAGCAGTGACTTCGCAGGGACTCGGTTCGAGACCCAGTACTTC. Amino acid sequence: CASSDFAGTRFETQYF. The rearrangement uses TRBV6-1 and TRBJ2-5; a weak D match, TRBD2 (6 bases). CDR1 MNHNS and CDR2 SASEGT come from the germline V gene. This CDR3 region has 16 residues. V was pared by 3 bases and J by 5 bases, with 19 bases between.

The genes are TRBV6-1 and TRBJ2-3; a weak D match, TRBD2 (6 bases). The ends were cut back, 0 bases at V and 6 bases at J, with 10 bases in the middle. This CDR3 is 14 amino acids long. Per germline, CDR1 MNHNS and CDR2 SASEGT. CDR3 amino acids: CASSEAGGIDTQYF. CDR3 in DNA: TGTGCCAGCAGTGAAGCCGGAGGGATCGATACGCAGTATTTT.

V usage is TRBV9 and J usage is TRBJ2-2; 12 bases align to TRBD2. V dropped 5 bases and J dropped 0; count of bases not matched to a gene: 8. This CDR3 has 18 amino acids. Germline values: CDR1 SGDLS, CDR2 YYNGEE. The CDR3 region is CASSALAGGLANTGELFF. In DNA form, the CDR3 reads TGTGCCAGCAGTGCACTAGCGGGGGGTCTTGCGAACACCGGGGAGCTGTTTTTT.